The source of this T cell receptor beta chain is a study of blood T cell repertoires in COVID-19. On the study more broadly: Acute and convalescent COVID-19 specimens originated in the United States, Italy and Spain. PBMCs, B-cell-depleted T cells, or T cells provided the cDNA or gDNA that made up the material.

Source study methods: Estimation of nucleated cell counts was performed using reference gene primer amplification. Profiling relied on immunoSEQ multiplex PCR, and the TCRdb table lists in-frame clones only, not all of them. V and J calls and clone size are those listed in that table; D and trimming were worked out from the DNA. The sample contains approximately 220,000 clones, approximately 81% of which appear only once. Trimming cost V 0 bases and J 4 bases, with 10 bases left between them. Germline lookup yields CDR1 SGHRS and CDR2 YFSETQ. The CDR3 runs to 14 residues. This clonotype originated in a man aged 45-60 years who had recovered from COVID-19. Material: peripheral blood. The rearrangement joins TRBV5-1 to TRBJ1-2, with D perhaps matching TRBD1 (6 bases). The CDR3 here is CASSLEGERYGYTF. As DNA, the CDR3 is TGCGCCAGCAGCTTGGAGGGGGAGCGCTATGGCTACACCTTC.